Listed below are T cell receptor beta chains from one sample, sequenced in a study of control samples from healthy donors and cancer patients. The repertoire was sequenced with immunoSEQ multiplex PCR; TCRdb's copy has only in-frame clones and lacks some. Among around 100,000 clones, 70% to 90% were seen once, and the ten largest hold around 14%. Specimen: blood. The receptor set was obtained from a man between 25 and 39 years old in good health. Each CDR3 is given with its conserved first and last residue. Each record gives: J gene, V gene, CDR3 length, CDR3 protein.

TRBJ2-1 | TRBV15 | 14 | CATSRGVLGGEQFF
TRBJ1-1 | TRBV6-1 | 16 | CASSEYRTGMGTEAFF
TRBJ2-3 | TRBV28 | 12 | CAGGGGTDTQYF
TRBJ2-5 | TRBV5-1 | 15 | CASSMVRGQRETQYF
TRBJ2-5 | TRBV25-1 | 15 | CASSEAEGGTETQYF
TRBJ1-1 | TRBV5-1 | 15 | CASSLVTARGSEAFF
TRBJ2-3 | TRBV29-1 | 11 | CSAPVGDTQYF
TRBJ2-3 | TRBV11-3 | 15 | CASSFGLAETDTQYF
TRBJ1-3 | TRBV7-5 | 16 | CVRSLYTEFSGNTIYF
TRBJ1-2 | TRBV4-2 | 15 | CASSQQLDSNYGYTF
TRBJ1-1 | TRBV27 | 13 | CASRGQGVTEAFF
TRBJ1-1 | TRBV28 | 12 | CAGKTGGTEAFF
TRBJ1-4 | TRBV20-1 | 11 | CSASAVEKLFF
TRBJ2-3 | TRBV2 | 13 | CASRQETTDTQYF
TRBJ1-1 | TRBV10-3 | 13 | CAISEQVDTEAFF
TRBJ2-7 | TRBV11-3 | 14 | CASSGGQRGYEQYF
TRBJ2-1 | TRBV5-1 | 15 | CASSVQGGDYNEQFF
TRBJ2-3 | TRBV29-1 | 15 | CSDRISGRFSDTQYF
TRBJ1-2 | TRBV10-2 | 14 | CASSDSDSNYGYTF
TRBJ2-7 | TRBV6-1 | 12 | CASSDFSSEQYF
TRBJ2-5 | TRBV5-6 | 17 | CASSLYLATRNQETQYF
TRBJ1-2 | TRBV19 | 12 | CASSIAGYGYTF
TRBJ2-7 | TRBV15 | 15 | CATSREPGHSYEQYF
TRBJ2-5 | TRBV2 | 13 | CASSPWDRETQYF
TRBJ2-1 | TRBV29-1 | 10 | CSVRFNEQFF
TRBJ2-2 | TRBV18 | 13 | CASSERESGELFF
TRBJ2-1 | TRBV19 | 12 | CASSGGSNEQFF
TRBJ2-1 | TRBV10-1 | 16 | CASSELREGGYNEQFF
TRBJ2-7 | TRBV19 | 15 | CASSILGGSVYEQYF
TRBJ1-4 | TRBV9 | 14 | CASSVGQFNEKLFF
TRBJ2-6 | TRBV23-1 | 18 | CASSQVPDDYSGANVLTF
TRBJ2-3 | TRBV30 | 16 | CAWMGPHPDSTDTQYF
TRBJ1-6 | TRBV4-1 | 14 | CASSLQGASSPLHF
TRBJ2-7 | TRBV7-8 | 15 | CASSLAPGPSYEQYF
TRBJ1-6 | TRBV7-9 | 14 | CASSLSAGRSPLHF
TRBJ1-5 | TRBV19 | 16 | CASRPGTGTGDQPQHF
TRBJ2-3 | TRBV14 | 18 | CASSPLIGAGEASDTQYF
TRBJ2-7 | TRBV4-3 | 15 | CASSQEFQEAYEQYF
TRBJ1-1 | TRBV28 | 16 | CASSSPAPTLGTEAFF
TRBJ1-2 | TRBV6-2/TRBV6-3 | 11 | CASSYSYGYTF
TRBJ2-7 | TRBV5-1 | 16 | CASSQGQGSVGYEQYF
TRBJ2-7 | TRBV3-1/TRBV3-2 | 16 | CASSRQGTSGSYEQYF
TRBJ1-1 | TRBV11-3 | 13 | CASSRRVNTEAFF
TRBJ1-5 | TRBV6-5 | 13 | CASSSDPDQPQHF
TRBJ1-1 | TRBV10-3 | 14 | CAISEDRANTEAFF
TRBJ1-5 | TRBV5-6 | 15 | CASSLDRSLDQPQHF